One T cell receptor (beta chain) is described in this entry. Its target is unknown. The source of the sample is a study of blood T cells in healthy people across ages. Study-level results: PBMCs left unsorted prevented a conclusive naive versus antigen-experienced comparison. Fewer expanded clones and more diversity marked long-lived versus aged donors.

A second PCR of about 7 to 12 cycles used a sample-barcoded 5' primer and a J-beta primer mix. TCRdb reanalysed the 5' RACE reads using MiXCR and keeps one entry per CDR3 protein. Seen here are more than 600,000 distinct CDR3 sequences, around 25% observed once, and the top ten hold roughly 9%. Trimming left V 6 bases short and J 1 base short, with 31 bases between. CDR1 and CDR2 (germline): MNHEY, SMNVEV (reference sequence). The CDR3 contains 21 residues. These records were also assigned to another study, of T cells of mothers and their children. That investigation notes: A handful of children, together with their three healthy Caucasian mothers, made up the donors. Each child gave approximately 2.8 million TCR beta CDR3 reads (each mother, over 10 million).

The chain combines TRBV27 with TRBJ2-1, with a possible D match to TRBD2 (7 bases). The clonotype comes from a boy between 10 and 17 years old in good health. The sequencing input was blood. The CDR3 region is CASSHFYADGGHAGSYNEQFF. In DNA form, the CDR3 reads TGTGCCAGCAGCCACTTCTACGCCGACGGGGGGCATGCTGGGTCCTACAATGAGCAGTTCTTC.